These T cell receptor beta chains were read from a single sample in a study of cytomegalovirus exposure and HLA in healthy donors. Repertoires were generated with immunoSEQ multiplex PCR, while TCRdb's copy carries only in-frame clones and drops some. The sample spans roughly 34,000 clones; the ten largest clones claim roughly 3.2%. Sequencing input: PBMCs. These receptors came from a man in his forties or fifties in good health and CMV-seronegative. The CDR3 runs from the conserved cysteine through the conserved F or W. Each record gives: D gene, J gene, clone size, V gene, CDR3 DNA, CDR3 protein. D genes are given only for firm matches. Clone size is stated in some rows and not others, as once, few, many or a class when expanded.

TRBD1 TRBJ2-7 . TRBV30 TGTGCCTGGACCCTCCAGGACAGGCAGAACGAGCAGTACTTC CAWTLQDRQNEQYF
TRBD1 TRBJ2-7 . TRBV18 TGTGCCAGCTCCCCGGGACAGGGGGACCTCTACGAGCAGTACTTC CASSPGQGDLYEQYF
. TRBJ2-1 . TRBV5-1 TGCGCCAGTCAGGGGCTTAACTCCTACAATGAGCAGTTCTTC CASQGLNSYNEQFF
TRBD1 TRBJ1-1 . TRBV28 TGTGCCAGCAGTGAAGGGACAGGGAACACTGAAGCTTTCTTT CASSEGTGNTEAFF
TRBD2 TRBJ2-7 . TRBV13 TGTGCCAGCAGCCGTCTACTAGCGGGAGGTTCTTCATTGGAGCAGTACTTC CASSRLLAGGSSLEQYF
TRBD1 TRBJ1-5 . TRBV7-8 TGTGCCAGCAGCTTAGGCCGAGTGACAGGGGTGAGCAATCAGCCCCAGCATTTT CASSLGRVTGVSNQPQHF
. TRBJ2-7 . TRBV9 TGTGCCAGCAGCGCCGACAACTCCTACGAGCAGTACTTC CASSADNSYEQYF
TRBD1 TRBJ2-7 . TRBV6-1 TGTGCCAGCAGAGAGACAGGGGTACACGAGCAGTACTTC CASRETGVHEQYF
TRBD1 TRBJ2-1 . TRBV19 TGTGCCAGTAGTATTGGACAGGGCAGTGAGCAGTTCTTC CASSIGQGSEQFF
. TRBJ2-7 . TRBV9 TGTGCCAGCAGCCCATCGACAGGCCTTAGCTACGAGCAGTACTTC CASSPSTGLSYEQYF
. TRBJ2-2 medium-sized TRBV10-3 TGTGCCATCAGTGAGATGTGGGGTCTAGCGAGTACCGGGGAGCTGTTTTTT CAISEMWGLASTGELFF
. TRBJ1-2 . TRBV6-5 TGTGCCAGCAGTTACGTATTGGGAGGTCAATCCCATAGCACCTTC CASSYVLGGQSHSTF
. TRBJ1-5 . TRBV30 TGTGCCTGGGGACCGGGGGGTCTGTTTCAGCCCCAGCATTTT CAWGPGGLFQPQHF
TRBD1 TRBJ1-5 . TRBV7-9 TGTGCCAGCAGCTTTGGACAGGGGGGCCAGCCCCAGCATTTT CASSFGQGGQPQHF
. TRBJ2-7 . TRBV6-5 TGTGCCAGCAGTTACCAATTGCGGTCCGAGCAGTACTTC CASSYQLRSEQYF
. TRBJ2-7 . TRBV30 TGTGCCTGGATCAGGGTCCACGAGCAGTACTTC CAWIRVHEQYF
TRBD1 TRBJ1-5 . TRBV19 TGTGCCAGTAGTGGGACAGGGGACAATCAGCCCCAGCATTTT CASSGTGDNQPQHF
TRBD2 TRBJ2-5 . TRBV6-1 TGTGCCAGCAGTAAAGCCGGGACTAGCGGGGGAGTAGCCCAGTACTTC CASSKAGTSGGVAQYF
TRBD1 TRBJ2-4 . TRBV11-2 TGTGCCAGCAGCTTTCGGACAGGGGAGGGGTCCAAAAACATTCAGTACTTC CASSFRTGEGSKNIQYF
. TRBJ2-2 . TRBV18 TGTGCCAGCTCACTCAGTAACACCGGGGAGCTGTTTTTT CASSLSNTGELFF
TRBD1 TRBJ2-1 . TRBV14 TGTGCCAGCAGCCTTCTAGGACAGGGCGCAGGGGAGCAGTTCTTC CASSLLGQGAGEQFF
. TRBJ1-5 . TRBV19 TGTGCCAGTACCAGGGAAGGCCAGCCCCAGCATTTT CASTREGQPQHF
TRBD1 TRBJ1-5 . TRBV5-1 TGCGCCAGCAGCCGTACAGGGGCCAATCAGCCCCAGCATTTT CASSRTGANQPQHF
TRBD1 TRBJ1-2 . TRBV6-5 TGTGCCAGCAGTTACACCAGGACAGGGAGGGATGGCTACACCTTC CASSYTRTGRDGYTF
TRBD2 TRBJ2-5 . TRBV30 TGTGCCTGGAGTCGGGGGGTATGGACCCAGTACTTC CAWSRGVWTQYF
. TRBJ1-3 . TRBV7-9 TGTGCCAGCAGCTTACACGGAGCTGGAAACACCATATATTTT CASSLHGAGNTIYF
TRBD1 TRBJ1-2 . TRBV6-5 TGTGCCAGCAGGACAGGGGGCAGCTATGGCTACACCTTC CASRTGGSYGYTF
TRBD2 TRBJ2-1 . TRBV9 TGTGCCAGCAGCGTAGATGAGCGGGAGGCGTACAATGAGCAGTTCTTC CASSVDEREAYNEQFF
. TRBJ1-5 . TRBV4-1 TGCGCCAGCAGCCAGAAGCAATATAGCAATCAGCCCCAGCATTTT CASSQKQYSNQPQHF
. TRBJ2-3 . TRBV6-1 TGTGCCAGCAGCGAAACTGAGGAAGCCGATACGCAGTATTTT CASSETEEADTQYF
. TRBJ2-2 . TRBV5-6 TGTGCCAGCAGCTATGTGGCAGTTTACACCGGGGAGCTGTTTTTT CASSYVAVYTGELFF
TRBD2 TRBJ2-7 . TRBV7-9 TGTGCCAGCAGCTTCCTTGGGGGGGATTACGAGCAGTACTTC CASSFLGGDYEQYF
. TRBJ2-2 . TRBV11-3 TGTGCCAGCAGCTTGGACTTCACGAACACCGGGGAGCTGTTTTTT CASSLDFTNTGELFF
TRBD2 TRBJ2-4 . TRBV4-1 TGCGCCAGCAGCCCGCGGGAGCTGGGAAACATTCAGTACTTC CASSPRELGNIQYF
TRBD2 TRBJ2-7 . TRBV7-8 TGTGCCAGCAGCTTGAATTGGGAACTAGCGGCCTACGAGCAGTACTTC CASSLNWELAAYEQYF
. TRBJ1-1 . TRBV4-3 TGCGCCAGCACTCAGGGCAGAATGAACACTGAAGCTTTCTTT CASTQGRMNTEAFF
TRBD2 TRBJ2-1 . TRBV7-2 TGTGCCAGCAGCCACTGGACCCGGGACTATAATGAGCAGTTCTTC CASSHWTRDYNEQFF
TRBD1 TRBJ1-1 . TRBV28 TGTGCCAGCAGTTTAGGGGGACAGGGGTATCAAGCTTTCTTT CASSLGGQGYQAFF
. TRBJ2-4 . TRBV11-2 TGTGCCAGCAGCTTAGCACTAGCCAAAAACATTCAGTACTTC CASSLALAKNIQYF
. TRBJ1-1 . TRBV9 TGTGCCAGCAGCGTAGATCAGGGATATCGGACTGAAGCTTTCTTT CASSVDQGYRTEAFF
. TRBJ1-2 . TRBV7-9 TGTGCCAGCGGGCCCTATGGCTACACCTTC CASGPYGYTF
TRBD2 TRBJ2-3 . TRBV5-1 TGCGCCAGCAGCGTGGGACTAGCGGGAGGGCAATCAGATACGCAGTATTTT CASSVGLAGGQSDTQYF
TRBD2 TRBJ2-5 . TRBV9 TGTGCCAGCAGCGTAGCGCCGGGGGGCCAAGAGACCCAGTACTTC CASSVAPGGQETQYF
TRBD1 TRBJ2-2 . TRBV7-9 TGTGCCATCCCTAGGCTGACAGGGGTCAACACCGGGGAGCTGTTTTTT CAIPRLTGVNTGELFF
TRBD2 TRBJ2-3 . TRBV19 TGTGCCAGTAGTTCCCGGACTAGCGAAGGCACAGATACGCAGTATTTT CASSSRTSEGTDTQYF